This is a list of T cell receptor beta chains from one sample in a study of human T cells and chemical hapten exposure. In TCRdb, the RACE reads were re-called with MiXCR into one record per CDR3 protein. Here the sample spans about 190,000 distinct CDR3 sequences, roughly a quarter being singletons. Source: whole blood, taken in connection with sensitization to the hapten diphenylcyclopropenone (DPC). The receptors stem from a woman aged 40 to 50 with alopecia areata. Some clones in this sample may be carry-over from other donors' samples. The CDR3 runs from the conserved cysteine through the conserved F or W. A D gene is named only where the DNA matches it firmly. The size field is filled for only some rows; it gives once, few, many or a size class.

j_call v_call d_call clone_size cdr3_nt cdr3_aa
TRBJ2-7 TRBV10-3 TRBD1 few TGTGCCATCAGCGAAAGCCTCCGGGACAGCCTCTACGAGCAGTACTTC CAISESLRDSLYEQYF
TRBJ2-2 TRBV20-1 TRBD2 many TGCAGTGCTAGGCCTACGGTAGCGGGAGGTCGGAACACCGGGGAGCTGTTTTTT CSARPTVAGGRNTGELFF
TRBJ1-6 TRBV12-3/TRBV12-4 . . TGTGCCAGCAGTTTAAGAGGGAACAGTCAGAATTCACCCCTCCACTTT CASSLRGNSQNSPLHF
TRBJ2-7 TRBV12-3/TRBV12-4 TRBD2 few TGTGCCAGCAGCCGCGGGGCGGGAGGGTACGAGCAGTACTTC CASSRGAGGYEQYF
TRBJ2-7 TRBV28 . few TGTGCCAGCAGTTCCCGGGGTACCTACGAGCAGTACTTC CASSSRGTYEQYF
TRBJ2-3 TRBV7-8 . few TGTGCCAGCAGCCCAGAGGGGCTTGCGGTTCGAGCTCGTACGCAGTATTTT CASSPEGLAVRARTQYF
TRBJ2-2 TRBV20-1 TRBD2 . TGCAGTGCTAGAGCCCGAGGACTAGCGGGAGGGAGATCCGGGGAGCTGTTTTTT CSARARGLAGGRSGELFF
TRBJ1-5 TRBV20-1 . many TGCAGTGCTAGACCGGGAAACAGCAATCAGCCCCAGCATTTT CSARPGNSNQPQHF
TRBJ1-2 TRBV4-1 . few TGCGCCAGCAGCCAACTAGCGCCCATACATGGCTACACCTTC CASSQLAPIHGYTF
TRBJ2-3 TRBV6-5 . . TGTGCCAGCAGTTACTCACACGGGAGCACAGATACGCAGTATTTT CASSYSHGSTDTQYF
TRBJ2-3 TRBV7-2 TRBD2 few TGTGCCAGCAGCTATGGACTAGCGGGAGGCACAGATACGCAGTATTTT CASSYGLAGGTDTQYF
TRBJ1-2 TRBV7-9 . few TGTGCCAGCACCCCCGGGGCGGTGGACTATGGCTACACCTTC CASTPGAVDYGYTF
TRBJ2-6 TRBV2 TRBD1 . TGTGCCAGCCACCGGGACAGCTTCTCTGGGGCCAACGTCCTGACTTTC CASHRDSFSGANVLTF
TRBJ2-7 TRBV5-1 . few TGCGCCAGCAGCTGGCGGGCGTCCTACGAGCAGTACTTC CASSWRASYEQYF
TRBJ2-7 TRBV6-2/TRBV6-3 . many TGTGCCAGCAGTAACATCTACGAGCAGTACTTC CASSNIYEQYF
TRBJ2-3 TRBV29-1 TRBD2 . TGCAGCGTTGGGGAGGGCAAAGATACGCAGTATTTT CSVGEGKDTQYF
TRBJ1-2 TRBV12-3/TRBV12-4 . . TGTGCCAGCAGTTTCAGGGGCCCCTATGGCTACACCTTC CASSFRGPYGYTF
TRBJ2-3 TRBV7-9 . . TGTGCCAGCTCGAACATGGCGACAGATACGCAGTATTTT CASSNMATDTQYF
TRBJ2-7 TRBV7-2 . . TGTGCCAGCAGCTTAGGCCCACTGGTAGGCGAGCAGTACTTC CASSLGPLVGEQYF
TRBJ1-1 TRBV6-5 TRBD1 . TGTGCCAGCAGTGTTAACCGGGACAGTGAAGCTTTCTTT CASSVNRDSEAFF
TRBJ1-1 TRBV24-1 . many TGTGCCACCAGTGATTCAGACCTTTGGGGAGCTTTCTTT CATSDSDLWGAFF
TRBJ2-7 TRBV30 TRBD2 few TGTGCCTGGAGCCTAAGAGGACTAGCGGGTGAGCAGTACTTC CAWSLRGLAGEQYF
TRBJ2-5 TRBV20-1 . . TGCAGTGCTAGGGGGGCGGAAGAGACCCAGTACTTC CSARGAEETQYF
TRBJ1-4 TRBV6-6 TRBD1 . TGTGCCAGCAGTTTTGACAGGGCTGGTGAAAAACTGTTTTTT CASSFDRAGEKLFF
TRBJ2-3 TRBV7-9 . . TGTGCCAGCAGCTTAGAGAGCCGTTCAGATACGCAGTATTTT CASSLESRSDTQYF
TRBJ1-3 TRBV29-1 TRBD1 many TGCAGCGTCGGGACAGGGGGCGGCTCTGGAAACACCATATATTTT CSVGTGGGSGNTIYF
TRBJ2-3 TRBV2 . . TGTGCCAGCAGTGTCCTCCCTCCAGATACGCAGTATTTT CASSVLPPDTQYF
TRBJ2-3 TRBV29-1 TRBD1 . TGCAGCGTGCAACAGGGGGCGCGAACAGATACGCAGTATTTT CSVQQGARTDTQYF
TRBJ2-5 TRBV12-3/TRBV12-4 . few TGTGCCAGCAGTTGGGTTCAAGAGACCCAGTACTTC CASSWVQETQYF
TRBJ2-1 TRBV18 . . TGTGCCAGCTCACCCCGAACGAGCTCCTACAATGAGCAGTTCTTC CASSPRTSSYNEQFF
TRBJ2-1 TRBV6-2/TRBV6-3 TRBD2 once TGTGCCAGCAGAGACGGACTAGCCAGCCGAAATGAGCAGTTCTTC CASRDGLASRNEQFF
TRBJ2-1 TRBV9 . . TGTGCCAGCAGCGAGCGGCCTAGATTAACGAATGAGCAGTTCTTC CASSERPRLTNEQFF
TRBJ2-4 TRBV5-1 . once TGCGCCAGCAGCTTGATGGACAGCTACGCCAAAAACATTCAGTACTTC CASSLMDSYAKNIQYF
TRBJ1-2 TRBV7-9 . many TGTGCCAGCAGCTTACCCCTGGGCGTCTACGGCTACACCTTC CASSLPLGVYGYTF
TRBJ2-7 TRBV7-6 TRBD1 . TGTGCCAGCAGCTTCGGACAGGGGATATTCTACGAGCAGTACTTC CASSFGQGIFYEQYF
TRBJ2-1 TRBV28 . . TGTGCCAGCAGCGTCGGCGGGACGTCCTACAATGAGCAGTTCTTC CASSVGGTSYNEQFF
TRBJ2-7 TRBV20-1 . . TGCAGTGCTAGAGTCGAAGGAAGGGGTTACGAGCAGTACTTC CSARVEGRGYEQYF
TRBJ2-2 TRBV10-3 . . TGTGCCTCGAAGGGCGGATTCGGAGGGGATGGGAACACCGGGGAGCTGTTTTTT CASKGGFGGDGNTGELFF
TRBJ1-6 TRBV20-1 TRBD1 few TGCAGTGCTAGAGAGACAGGGGGAGGCCCCCTCCACTTT CSARETGGGPLHF
TRBJ2-1 TRBV9 . once TGTGCCAGCGGCGTCAGGGCAGGGGTCGATCATGAGCAGTTCTTC CASGVRAGVDHEQFF
TRBJ2-7 TRBV6-2/TRBV6-3 . few TGTGCCAGCAGGAAGGCGGGACAGAGCTCCTACGAGCAGTACTTC CASRKAGQSSYEQYF
TRBJ2-4 TRBV29-1 . few TGCAGCGTTGCGACAACTACAAGGTGGATTCAGTACTTC CSVATTTRWIQYF
TRBJ2-5 TRBV9 . many TGTGCCAGCAGCATAGGGACAAGCTCAGGGGAGACCCAGTACTTC CASSIGTSSGETQYF
TRBJ2-1 TRBV28 TRBD2 once TGTGCCAGCAGTATTATAGCGGGAGTGGGAGGGGAGCAGTTCTTC CASSIIAGVGGEQFF
TRBJ2-7 TRBV27 . few TGTGCCAGCAGTACAACCCAGGGTGGCGAGCAGTACTTC CASSTTQGGEQYF
TRBJ2-7 TRBV6-6 TRBD1 few TGTGCCAGCAGTTACTCGACAGGGAGCTCCTACGAGCAGTACTTC CASSYSTGSSYEQYF
TRBJ2-2 TRBV11-2 TRBD2 few TGTGCCAGCAGCCCACCGGGGGGGAGTCACACCGGGGAGCTGTTTTTT CASSPPGGSHTGELFF
TRBJ2-7 TRBV29-1 TRBD2 few TGCAGCGTCGGTAGCGGGGTCGCGACCTACGAGCAGTACTTC CSVGSGVATYEQYF
TRBJ2-7 TRBV6-1 TRBD1 . TGTGCCAGCAGTGGATTACAGGGGTACGAGCAGTACTTC CASSGLQGYEQYF
TRBJ2-2 TRBV29-1 TRBD2 . TGCAGCGTTGAACGATTAGCGGGAGGTACCGGGGAGCTGTTTTTT CSVERLAGGTGELFF
TRBJ2-7 TRBV10-3 . . TGTGCCATCAGTGAGTCGGTGGGGTTTTCCTCCTACGAGCAGTACTTC CAISESVGFSSYEQYF
TRBJ2-2 TRBV9 . . TGTGCCAGCAGCGGAGGCCCTCGAGGCTCTACGAACACCGGGGAGCTGTTTTTT CASSGGPRGSTNTGELFF
TRBJ2-7 TRBV7-9 . . TGTGCCAGCAGCAAGGACGGATCCAGGGAGCAGTACTTC CASSKDGSREQYF
TRBJ2-7 TRBV7-8 TRBD2 few TGTGCCAGCAGCTTATGGGCGGGAGCACGAAGAGAACGCGAAAGCGAGCAGTACTTC CASSLWAGARRERESEQYF
TRBJ1-1 TRBV11-2 TRBD1 many TGTGCCAGCAGCTTCGACAGGGCCGACACTGAAGCTTTCTTT CASSFDRADTEAFF
TRBJ2-1 TRBV14 . . TGTGCCAGCAGCGGCGATATAGTGGTTAATGAGCAGTTCTTC CASSGDIVVNEQFF
TRBJ2-7 TRBV7-2 . few TGTGCCAGCAGCTTAGGGGCGGGTCGAGGCCTCGAGCAGTACTTC CASSLGAGRGLEQYF
TRBJ1-2 TRBV28 . few TGTGCCAGCAGACCGGGAGGGTATGGCTACACCTTC CASRPGGYGYTF